This T cell receptor (beta chain) was recovered during a study of cytomegalovirus exposure and HLA in healthy donors. General observations from the study: Sequencing artifact likely explains a cluster of highly shared sequence variants. The investigators catalogued 150 to 200 TCR beta chains as cytomegalovirus-associated.

This clone showed up just once. Its antigen is not known. The PCR contained 60 Vbeta and 13 Jbeta primers. The assay was immunoSEQ multiplex PCR, and TCRdb's table has in-frame clones only and misses some. In the table there are some 200,000 clones, about 81% of which are singletons. This CDR3 is 14 amino acids long. Trimming left V 4 bases short and J 0 bases short, with 10 bases between. Germline lookup yields CDR1 SGHNT and CDR2 YENEEA. The sample comprised PBMCs. This chain links TRBV11-3 with TRBJ2-7; perhaps TRBD1 as D (7 bases). This TCR came from a woman between 45 and 60 years old in good health and CMV-seropositive. As DNA, the CDR3 is TGTGCCAGCAGCTCGGGGGACAGCTCCTACGAGCAGTACTTC. It yields the protein CASSSGDSSYEQYF.